The source of this TCR beta chain is a study of blood T cell repertoires in COVID-19. Losses at the gene ends were 3 bases for V and 9 bases for J; bases not matched to a gene: 5. Germline CDR1 is MNHNS and CDR2 is SASEGT. The CDR3 covers 13 residues. Only in-frame clones appear in the TCRdb table, and some are missing; sequencing was by immunoSEQ multiplex PCR. The data contain 400,000 to 550,000 clones, more than 85% of them singletons. The material sequenced was peripheral blood. The chain links TRBV6-1 to TRBJ1-5; 7 bases align to TRBD1. This sequence was found in a woman in her 30s with acute or convalescent COVID-19. This CDR3 is CASSEDRYTPQHF. CDR3 nucleotide sequence: TGTGCCAGCAGTGAGGACAGGTATACGCCCCAGCATTTT.